Each of the 3 T cell receptor beta chains below was sequenced from the same sample in a study of OX40 agonist ivuxolimab in advanced cancers. Libraries were prepared by immunoSEQ multiplex PCR; TCRdb keeps only in-frame clonotypes and omits some of them. The table records approximately 59,000 clones, about 90% of them present only once. The material was CD4+ or CD8+ T cells sorted from blood, obtained in a trial of the OX40 agonist ivuxolimab. These receptors were collected from an adult with an advanced solid tumor such as melanoma, head and neck, liver or kidney cancer.

This rearrangement joins TRBV7-3 to TRBJ1-1; D gene ambiguous. The CDR3 covers 13 residues. Germline loops: CDR1 SGHTA, CDR2 FQGTGA. With 2 bases removed from V and 0 bases from J, the gap between germline ends came to 4 bases. The CDR3 DNA follows: TGTGCCAGCAGCTTAGAGATGAACACTGAAGCTTTCTTT. Protein sequence: CASSLEMNTEAFF.

This clone was recorded once. The chain recombines TRBV6-5 with TRBJ1-4; D gene ambiguous. Germline assignment: CDR1 MNHEY and CDR2 SVGAGI. V was trimmed by 2 bases and J by 10 bases, leaving 11 bases between them. The length of the CDR3 is 13 residues. CDR3 bases: TGTGCCAGCAGTTACGGCTCCTTGGGAAAACTGTTTTTT. This codes for CASSYGSLGKLFF.

The chain has TRBV6-4 and TRBJ2-3; TRBD1 aligns across 7 bases. Germline V gene data show CDR1 as MRHNA and CDR2 as SNTAGT. V was clipped by 6 bases and J by 2 bases; unmatched bases: 2. The CDR3 extends over 13 amino acids. The CDR3 loop reads CASRDRSTDTQYF. The CDR3 coding sequence is TGTGCCAGCAGGGACAGGTCCACAGATACGCAGTATTTT.